The rows below give T cell receptor beta chains drawn from one sample of a study of OX40 agonist ivuxolimab in advanced cancers. Sequenced by immunoSEQ multiplex PCR; TCRdb stores in-frame clones only, minus some. The sample holds some 43,000 clones; approximately 88% are singletons and the top ten take roughly 0.53%. Sequencing was performed on CD4+ or CD8+ T cells sorted from blood, taken in a trial of the OX40 agonist ivuxolimab. The receptors originated from an adult with an advanced solid tumor such as melanoma, head and neck, liver or kidney cancer. Each CDR3 is given without its conserved first and last residue. The listing skips clone size in some rows; elsewhere it reads once, few, many or a size class.

V gene	clone size	J gene	CDR3 protein
TRBV25-1	-	TRBJ1-4	ASSGDGDEKLF
TRBV9	-	TRBJ2-5	ASSTTSGGTLQQY
TRBV7-9	-	TRBJ2-5	ASSQGAFQETQY
TRBV7-2	-	TRBJ2-3	ASSFFRGLDGTDTQY
TRBV19	-	TRBJ2-6	ASSMGGGGANVLT
TRBV2	-	TRBJ2-5	ASRGLAGDLSTRETQY
TRBV11-3	-	TRBJ2-2	ASSLGGTANTGELF
TRBV7-3	-	TRBJ2-5	ASSLLAGGLETQY
TRBV4-3	-	TRBJ2-7	ASSQDGSGPIRQY
TRBV7-3	-	TRBJ2-5	ASSPMGQKETQY
TRBV5-1	-	TRBJ1-5	ASSLGTDQPQH
TRBV18	-	TRBJ2-7	ASKGVPSHEQY
TRBV7-8	-	TRBJ2-2	ASSPGTGTGELF
TRBV6-5	-	TRBJ1-5	ASSYAQGRQPQH
TRBV6-1	-	TRBJ2-7	ASSSARDYEQY
TRBV7-2	-	TRBJ2-1	ASSPAGVSYNEQF
TRBV19	few	TRBJ1-1	ATGSGRMGSLNTEAF
TRBV6-5	-	TRBJ2-7	ASSPYPVGEQY
TRBV9	-	TRBJ1-4	ASSARSPGTSWTTNEKLF
TRBV2	once	TRBJ2-2	ASTQETGGSGELF
TRBV5-1	-	TRBJ2-2	ASSFRQTNTGELF
TRBV4-2	-	TRBJ1-1	ASSQDRGNTEAF
TRBV11-3	-	TRBJ2-1	ASALLSLHNEQF
TRBV5-1	-	TRBJ2-7	ASSGTVDAEQY
TRBV7-9	-	TRBJ1-1	ASSLEGGDTEAF
TRBV6-5	-	TRBJ1-1	ASRRGMNTEAF
TRBV7-6	-	TRBJ1-3	ASSLATPGNTIY
TRBV5-1	-	TRBJ2-5	ASRPTSGGQETQY
TRBV5-4	-	TRBJ2-3	ASSLALAGYTDTQY